This T cell receptor (beta chain) was sequenced during a study of monozygotic twins with cystic fibrosis. Turning to the study itself: Libraries were built from 2.5 to 3 micrograms of fragmented DNA using about 16 PCR cycles.

The V gene's germline CDR1 is SQVTM and CDR2 ANQGSEA. The CDR3 sequence is 16 residues long. The V gene end was trimmed by 3 bases and the J gene end by 5 bases; junction bases not matched to a gene: 13. With regard to this clone: The antigen is not known.

Whole-study findings and limits: In this small cohort, shared CDR3 numbers showed no association with age, concordance or disease severity. Nucleotide-identical clonotype sharing was significantly higher within monozygotic CF twin pairs than between unrelated CF individuals.

Data came from immunoSEQ multiplex PCR; TCRdb stores just in-frame clones and leaves some out. There are 15,000 to 20,000 clones in the sample; about 90% occur only once, and 1.6% lies in the top ten. The sample comprised blood. The chain links TRBV29-1 to TRBJ2-5, with 9 bases that match TRBD2. The sequence derives from a girl aged 2-9 years with cystic fibrosis. DNA for the CDR3: TGCAGCGTTGAGTGGTTAGCGGGGGTTCGAGGGGAGACCCAGTACTTC. Translating it yields CSVEWLAGVRGETQYF.